A single sample is the source of the 27 T cell receptor beta chains below, sequenced in a study of blood T cell repertoires in COVID-19. The table came from immunoSEQ multiplex PCR; TCRdb's copy has only in-frame clones and leaves some out. Of some 300,000 clones listed, around 84% were seen once; the top ten hold over 1%. Sequenced input: peripheral blood. These receptors all stem from a man between 65 and 85 years old with acute or convalescent COVID-19.

The chain is built from TRBV25-1 and TRBJ2-5; a weak D match, TRBD1 (5 bases). The CDR3 runs 16 residues. CDR1 and CDR2 from the germline V gene are MGHDK and SYGVNS. V lost 3 bases and J 1 base, leaving 15 bases between the germline ends. For the CDR3, the DNA is TGTGCCAGCAGTGATTGGCAGGGTTCATTCCAAGAGACCCAGTACTTC. This sequence encodes CASSDWQGSFQETQYF. The full variable domain, completed using reference TRBV25-1 and TRBJ2-5, is EADIYQTPRYLVIGTGKKITLECSQTMGHDKMYWYQQDPGMELHLIHYSYGVNSTEKGDLSSESTVSRIRTEHFPLTLESARPSHTSQYLCASSDWQGSFQETQYFGPGTRLLVL.

This sequence joins TRBV19 and TRBJ2-1; tentatively, D is TRBD2 (6 bases). Germline lookup yields CDR1 LNHDA and CDR2 SQIVND (reference sequence). Trimming removed 5 bases at V and 6 bases at J, with 17 bases between. The CDR3 is made up of 15 amino acids. CDR3 amino acids: CASSLDRLRGNEQFF. The CDR3 DNA is TGTGCCAGTAGTCTGGACCGTCTGCGGGGCAATGAGCAGTTCTTC.

The chain joins TRBV28 to TRBJ2-7; 9 bases line up with TRBD1. V shed 4 bases and J 5 bases; nucleotides not matched to a gene: 9. There are 15 residues in the CDR3. In germline, CDR1 is MDHEN, CDR2 SYDVKM. The CDR3 loop reads CASSSHGTGRNEQYF. DNA for the CDR3: TGTGCCAGCAGTTCCCACGGGACAGGGAGGAACGAGCAGTACTTC. The entire variable domain, with the rest obtained from reference TRBV28 and TRBJ2-7, is as follows: DVKVTQSSRYLVKRTGEKVFLECVQDMDHENMFWYRQDPGLGLRLIYFSYDVKMKEKGDIPEGYSVSREKKERFSLILESASTNQTSMYLCASSSHGTGRNEQYFGPGTRLTVT.

The V call is TRBV5-4, the J call TRBJ1-1; D unclear. The CDR3 sequence is 13 residues long. The V gene's germline CDR1 is SGHNT and CDR2 YYREEE (reference sequence). The V and J ends lost 1 base and 3 bases respectively, with 7 bases between them. The CDR3 DNA follows: TGTGCCAGCAGCTTGAGAGTGGACACTGAAGCTTTCTTT. This encodes CASSLRVDTEAFF.

J is TRBJ1-1 and V is TRBV9; D is undetermined. CDR3 length equals 13 residues. The V end was cut by 4 bases, the J end by 4 bases, with 11 bases between. Germline V gene lookup returns CDR1 SGDLS and CDR2 YYNGEE. The CDR3 sequence is CASSPRSGTEAFF. The CDR3 DNA reads as TGTGCCAGCAGCCCCCGGTCTGGCACTGAAGCTTTCTTT.

The chain carries TRBV28 and TRBJ2-7; D remains unclear. The CDR3 length is 14 residues. CDR1 and CDR2 from the germline V gene are MDHEN and SYDVKM. The V gene lost 3 bases and the J gene lost 3 bases, with 12 bases spanning the gap. The CDR3 is CASSFETLYYEQYF. The CDR3 DNA is TGTGCCAGCAGTTTTGAGACTCTTTACTACGAGCAGTACTTC. Drawing the rest from reference TRBV28 and TRBJ2-7, the complete variable domain is DVKVTQSSRYLVKRTGEKVFLECVQDMDHENMFWYRQDPGLGLRLIYFSYDVKMKEKGDIPEGYSVSREKKERFSLILESASTNQTSMYLCASSFETLYYEQYFGPGTRLTVT.

The J gene is TRBJ2-3, the V gene TRBV4-3, with 7 positions matching TRBD1. The CDR3 loop spans 17 amino acids. Germline trimming cut 4 bases from V and 1 base from J; bases unmatched to any gene: 11. Germline V gene data show CDR1 as LGHNA and CDR2 as YSLEER. CDR3 in amino acids: CASSPATGSDGTDTQYF. For the CDR3, the DNA is TGCGCCAGCAGCCCCGCGACAGGGTCGGATGGCACAGATACGCAGTATTTT.

This clone was counted only a few times. The chain employs TRBV28 and TRBJ1-1; a possible D gene is TRBD1 (6 bases). The CDR3 runs 15 residues. Germline V gene sequence: CDR1 MDHEN, CDR2 SYDVKM. V dropped 2 bases and J dropped 0 bases, with 10 bases sitting between them. The CDR3 sequence: CASSLRGGVNTEAFF. The CDR3 DNA follows: TGTGCCAGCAGTTTAAGGGGGGGAGTGAACACTGAAGCTTTCTTT.

The rearrangement uses TRBV7-9 and TRBJ2-5, with D unresolved. This CDR3 is 14 amino acids long. Germline CDR1 SEHNR, CDR2 FQNEAQ (reference sequence). The V and J ends lost 0 bases and 4 bases respectively, with 9 bases between them. The CDR3 here is CASSLAVVLETQYF. The CDR3 DNA reads TGTGCCAGCAGCTTAGCCGTCGTTTTAGAGACCCAGTACTTC.

This chain joins TRBV6-2 or TRBV6-3 and TRBJ2-3, with TRBD1 matching 7 bases. Germline assignment: CDR1 MNHEY and CDR2 SVGEGT. This CDR3 spans 16 amino acids. V shed 6 bases and J 0 bases; nucleotides not matched to a gene: 9. CDR3 nucleotide sequence: TGTGCCAGCAGCTTAAGAAGGGGGCATAGCACAGATACGCAGTATTTT. Translation: CASSLRRGHSTDTQYF.

This chain links TRBV9 with TRBJ2-3; possible D gene TRBD1, 5 bases. V shed 3 bases and J shed 6 bases, with 11 bases lying between them. CDR3 length: 13 amino acids. Germline CDR1 reads SGDLS; CDR2 reads YYNGEE. The CDR3 bases are TGTGCCAGCAGCGCCTTCTCAGGGGATACGCAGTATTTT. Encoded protein: CASSAFSGDTQYF.

J is TRBJ2-5 and V is TRBV5-1; possible D gene TRBD2, 5 bases. The V end lost 7 bases, the J end lost 7 bases, and 20 bases lay between the germline ends. Germline CDR1 is SGHRS and CDR2 is YFSETQ. This CDR3 contains 14 residues. CDR3 amino acids: CASEQTGRGGTQYF. CDR3 coding DNA: TGCGCCAGCGAACAAACTGGGAGAGGAGGGACCCAGTACTTC.

The rearrangement uses TRBV5-1 and TRBJ2-1, with D possibly being TRBD1 (5 bases). Deletions cut 1 base from V and 8 bases from J, with 10 bases between. CDR1 is SGHRS, CDR2 YFSETQ, per germline. This CDR3 is 13 amino acids long. Here the CDR3 DNA reads TGCGCCAGCAGCTTGCCCGTAGGGGATGAGCAGTTCTTC. Translating gives CASSLPVGDEQFF.

The chain joins TRBV4-2 to TRBJ1-5, with a possible D match to TRBD1 (6 bases). The CDR3 runs to 15 residues. The V and J ends lost 1 base and 3 bases respectively, with 10 bases between them. Germline CDR1 LGHNA, CDR2 YNFKEQ. CDR3 residues: CASSQGQAHNQPQHF. CDR3 nucleotide sequence: TGTGCCAGCAGCCAAGGACAGGCCCACAATCAGCCCCAGCATTTT.

The chain employs TRBV6-5 and TRBJ1-3; no reliable D call. V was shortened by 2 bases and J by 0 bases, with 5 bases between the two germline ends. Germline CDR1 MNHEY, CDR2 SVGAGI. The CDR3 has 14 residues. In DNA, the CDR3 is TGTGCCAGCAGTTACACTCGCTCTGGAAACACCATATATTTT. This encodes CASSYTRSGNTIYF.

The gene calls are TRBV18 and TRBJ2-7; 11 bases are shared with TRBD2. The CDR3 sequence is 16 residues long. V lost 5 bases to trimming and J lost 0 bases; unmatched junction nucleotides: 6. Per the germline V gene, CDR1 is KGHSH and CDR2 is LQKENI. For the CDR3, the DNA is TGTGCCAGCTCATCAACTAGCGGGGGTACCTCCTACGAGCAGTACTTC. Residues: CASSSTSGGTSYEQYF.

This chain links TRBV15 with TRBJ1-1; D unclear. The ends were cut back, 0 bases at V and 2 bases at J, with 7 bases in the middle. The CDR3 runs 14 residues. The germline V gene encodes CDR1 LNHNV and CDR2 YYDKDF (reference sequence). CDR3 DNA: TGTGCCACCAGCAGAGATCCAGAAAACACTGAAGCTTTCTTT. It encodes CATSRDPENTEAFF.

The sample holds a few counts of this clone. The genes are TRBV5-8 and TRBJ1-5; D is ambiguous. The CDR3 length is 14 residues. Germline V gene data show CDR1 as SGHTS and CDR2 as YDEGEE. Trimming stripped 0 bases from V and 7 bases from J, with 11 bases between. CDR3 sequence: CASSLGAGTQPQHF. CDR3 nucleotides: TGTGCCAGCAGCTTGGGGGCAGGTACACAGCCCCAGCATTTT.

The V and J genes are TRBV4-3 and TRBJ2-5; TRBD2 aligns across 8 bases. Germline values: CDR1 LGHNA, CDR2 YSLEER. The CDR3 covers 16 residues. V gave up 4 bases and J gave up 3 bases; unmatched junction bases: 10. The CDR3 region is CASSPRDGGAEETQYF. As DNA, the CDR3 is TGCGCCAGCAGCCCCCGGGACGGGGGGGCCGAAGAGACCCAGTACTTC.

V is TRBV4-1 and J is TRBJ1-3; D gene uncertain. V was pared by 0 bases and J by 0 bases, with 6 bases between. Germline CDR1 reads MGHRA; CDR2 reads YSYEKL. The CDR3 length is 15 residues. As DNA, the CDR3 is TGCGCCAGCAGCCAAGACCACTCCTCTGGAAACACCATATATTTT. This sequence encodes CASSQDHSSGNTIYF.

The rearrangement links TRBV6-5 to TRBJ2-4, with D possibly being TRBD1 (6 bases). This CDR3 spans 15 amino acids. CDR1 and CDR2 from the germline V gene are MNHEY and SVGAGI. Trimming shortened V by 5 bases and J by 0 bases, and 11 bases separated the two germline ends. The CDR3 DNA reads as TGTGCCAGCAGTCCTGACAGGCTAGCCAAAAACATTCAGTACTTC. Translated, it gives CASSPDRLAKNIQYF.

The chain links TRBV15 to TRBJ2-1; D gene ambiguous. This CDR3 has 12 amino acids. Germline V CDR1 and CDR2: LNHNV, YYDKDF (reference sequence). The V and J ends lost 4 bases and 5 bases respectively, with 6 bases between them. The CDR3 sequence is CATSITDNEQFF. CDR3 in DNA: TGTGCCACCAGCATTACGGACAATGAGCAGTTCTTC.

J is TRBJ2-6 and V is TRBV5-1; tentatively, D is TRBD2 (6 bases). The ends were cut back, 0 bases at V and 3 bases at J, with 19 bases in the middle. The CDR3 sequence is 19 residues long. Germline V lookup: CDR1 SGHRS, CDR2 YFSETQ. Written as DNA, the CDR3 is TGCGCCAGCAGCTTGGCCACGACTAGTCGACCGGTTGGGGCCAACGTCCTGACTTTC. Protein product: CASSLATTSRPVGANVLTF.

The rearrangement links TRBV4-3 to TRBJ2-1; 7 bases map to TRBD2. CDR1 is LGHNA and CDR2 is YSLEER in the germline V gene. CDR3 length: 17 residues. Unmatched junction bases numbered 11, after V lost 0 bases and J lost 6 bases. Here the CDR3 DNA reads TGCGCCAGCAGCCAAGACTGGGGAGGGCCGGTATTCAATGAGCAGTTCTTC. It specifies CASSQDWGGPVFNEQFF.

The chain carries TRBV2 and TRBJ2-1; 8 nucleotides line up with TRBD2. This CDR3 spans 14 amino acids. In germline, CDR1 is SNHLY, CDR2 FYNNEI. V trimming: 3 bases; J trimming: 6 bases; junction bases outside the gene matches: 4. The CDR3, as DNA: TGTGCCAGCAGTGAGTGGACTAGCATCAATGAGCAGTTCTTC. Protein: CASSEWTSINEQFF.

The CDR3 DNA reads TGTGCCAGCAGCTTAGATGGTTGGGGGCACGAGCAGTACTTC. Translating gives CASSLDGWGHEQYF. The rearrangement uses TRBV11-2 and TRBJ2-7; TRBD1 might be the D (6 bases). The CDR3 consists of 14 residues. V gave up 0 bases and J gave up 5 bases, with 11 bases separating them. Germline values: CDR1 SGHAT, CDR2 FQNNGV. The full variable domain, completed using reference TRBV11-2 and TRBJ2-7, is EAGVAQSPRYKIIEKRQSVAFWCNPISGHATLYWYQQILGQGPKLLIQFQNNGVVDDSQLPKDRFSAERLKGVDSTLKIQPAKLEDSAVYLCASSLDGWGHEQYFGPGTRLTVT.

This clone has a single count. This chain's CDR3 is CASSLASGSPNEQFF. DNA for the CDR3: TGTGCCAGCAGCTTAGCAAGCGGCAGTCCTAATGAGCAGTTCTTC. This chain connects TRBV7-9 to TRBJ2-1; maybe TRBD2 (5 bases). The CDR3 covers 15 residues. CDR1 is SEHNR and CDR2 is FQNEAQ in the germline V gene (reference sequence). V shed 0 bases and J shed 7 bases, with 13 bases lying between them.